The T cell receptor beta chain described here comes from a study of blood T cell repertoires in COVID-19. About the research overall: The analysed material was cDNA or gDNA that came from T cells, B-cell-depleted T cells, or PBMCs.

The CDR3 loop spans 15 amino acids. The V gene end was trimmed by 4 bases and the J gene end by 4 bases; junction bases not matched to a gene: 3. CDR1 is KGHDR, CDR2 SFDVKD, per germline. Per the original methods: From reference gene primer amplification, estimates of nucleated cell counts were derived. Assay used: immunoSEQ multiplex PCR; TCRdb lists only in-frame clones, some missing. The V and J calls and clone size come from that table; D and trimming were worked out from the DNA. This sample has about 77,000 clones; 70% to 75% occur once, and the top ten carry roughly a fifth. The source of this sequence is a man in his fifties or sixties with acute or convalescent COVID-19. Sequencing input: peripheral blood. V and J are TRBV24-1 and TRBJ2-2, with TRBD1 matching 9 bases. CDR3 loop: CATSETGQGTGELFF. The CDR3 bases are TGTGCCACCAGTGAGACGGGACAGGGCACCGGGGAGCTGTTTTTT.